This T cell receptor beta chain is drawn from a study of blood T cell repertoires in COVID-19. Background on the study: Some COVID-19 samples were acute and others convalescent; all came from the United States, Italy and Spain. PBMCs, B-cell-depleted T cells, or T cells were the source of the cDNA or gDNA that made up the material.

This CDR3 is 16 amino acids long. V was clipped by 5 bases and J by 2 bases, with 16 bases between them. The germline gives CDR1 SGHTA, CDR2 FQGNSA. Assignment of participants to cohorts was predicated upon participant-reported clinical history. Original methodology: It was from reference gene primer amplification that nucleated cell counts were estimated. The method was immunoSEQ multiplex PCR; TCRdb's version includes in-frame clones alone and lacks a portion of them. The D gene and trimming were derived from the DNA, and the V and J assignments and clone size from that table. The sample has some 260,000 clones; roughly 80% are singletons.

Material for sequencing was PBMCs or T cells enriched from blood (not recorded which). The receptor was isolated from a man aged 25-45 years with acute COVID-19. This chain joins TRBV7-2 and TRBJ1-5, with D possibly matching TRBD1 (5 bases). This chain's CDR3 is CASSLSQGRGNQPQHF. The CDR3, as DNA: TGTGCCAGCAGCCTTTCTCAGGGTCGAGGCAATCAGCCCCAGCATTTT.